One and the same sample provided the 14 T cell receptor beta chains below, sequenced in a study of T cells in Graves' hyperthyroidism and ophthalmopathy. The CDR3 regions of TCR beta were amplified from RNA transcripts. The HTBI primer set was used in a first-round RT-PCR of the TCR CDR3. TCRdb independently ran MiXCR on the multiplex PCR reads; one entry per CDR3 protein. This table has 45,000 to 55,000 distinct CDR3 sequences, less than 65% appearing once. The sample was peripheral blood or thyroid tissue (not recorded which). These TCRs come from a man between 18 and 35 years old with Graves' hyperthyroidism.

The chain couples TRBV10-3 to TRBJ2-7; D is perhaps TRBD2 (6 bases). The germline V gene has CDR1 ENHRY and CDR2 SYGVKD. V lost 10 bases to trimming and J lost 2 bases, with 27 bases between them. The length of the CDR3 is 17 residues. CDR3 in DNA: TGTGCCACCACCCTTTGGGGGGAAAATCGTGGAACCTACGAGCAGTACTTC. Translation gives CATTLWGENRGTYEQYF.

In the case of this clonotype: One junction end disagrees with the germline gene, perhaps due to a read error. The chain couples TRBV6-6 to TRBJ2-5; D is ambiguous. Germline CDR1 and CDR2: MNHNY and SVGAGI (reference sequence). The CDR3 sequence is 14 residues long. The CDR3 coding sequence is TGTGCCAGCTGTTACTCGGTTGAGCGAGAGACCCAGTACTTC. Encoded protein: CASCYSVERETQYF.

This clonotype has a count of ten or more. This chain links TRBV5-6 with TRBJ2-7; D may be TRBD1 (6 bases). The V and J ends lost 3 bases and 4 bases respectively, with 14 bases between them. The CDR3 is 14 residues long. Germline values: CDR1 SGHDT, CDR2 YYEEEE. CDR3 sequence: CASSWIGTPYEQYF. The CDR3 DNA sequence: TGTGCCAGCAGCTGGATCGGGACACCTTACGAGCAGTACTTC.

The chain combines TRBV20-1 with TRBJ1-6, with 8 bases that match TRBD1. This CDR3 comprises 13 residues. V lost 1 base, J lost 7 bases, and 0 bases stayed unmatched. The germline V gene has CDR1 DFQATT and CDR2 SNEGSKA (reference sequence). The CDR3 sequence is CSARGQGNSPLHF. Here the CDR3 DNA reads TGCAGTGCTAGAGGACAGGGGAATTCACCCCTCCACTTT.

By proportion, this clonotype is medium-sized. The V and J genes are TRBV4-3 and TRBJ1-5; a weak D match, TRBD1 (5 bases). Trimming stripped 2 bases from V and 8 bases from J, with 10 bases between. Germline assignment: CDR1 LGHNA and CDR2 YSLEER. The CDR3 sequence is 13 residues long. For the CDR3, the DNA is TGCGCCAGCAGCCAACGACGGGGGGAGCCCCAGCATTTT. Its protein product is CASSQRRGEPQHF.

This chain connects TRBV5-4 to TRBJ2-2; D is unresolved. The V end lost 2 bases, the J end lost 1 base, and 9 bases lay between the germline ends. The CDR3 length is 15 residues. Germline V gives CDR1 SGHNT, CDR2 YYREEE (reference sequence). CDR3 protein: CASSLAPKNTGELFF. CDR3 nucleotide sequence: TGTGCCAGCAGCTTAGCCCCAAAGAACACCGGGGAGCTGTTTTTT.

The chain has TRBV9 and TRBJ1-6, with 10 bases that match TRBD1. V dropped 0 bases and J dropped 5; count of bases not matched to a gene: 2. Per the germline V gene, CDR1 is SGDLS and CDR2 is YYNGEE. CDR3 length equals 16 residues. CDR3 amino acids: CASSVGGTGDNSPLHF. CDR3 bases: TGTGCCAGCAGCGTAGGGGGGACAGGGGATAATTCACCCCTCCACTTT.

Worth noting for this clonotype: This may arise from a read error, as a much more abundant clone is one base away. This chain uses TRBV4-2 with TRBJ2-2; D gene uncertain. This CDR3 contains 14 residues. Trimming stripped 6 bases from V and 4 bases from J, with 12 bases between. The germline V gene encodes CDR1 LGHNA and CDR2 YNFKEQ. The CDR3 loop reads CASSYPRPTGELFF. CDR3 DNA: TGTGCCAGCAGTTACCCCAGGCCCACCGGGGAGCTGTTTTTT.

This clonotype was picked up many times. The chain has TRBV5-6 and TRBJ1-1; TRBD1 is a possible D gene (6 bases). Looked up from germline, CDR1 is SGHDT and CDR2 is YYEEEE. Trimming cost V 6 bases and J 5 bases, with 20 bases left between them. The CDR3 covers 15 residues. In DNA, the CDR3 is TGTGCCAGCACCCCTCCAACAGGGTCGGGGACTGAAGCTTTCTTT. Its translation is CASTPPTGSGTEAFF.

This rearrangement joins TRBV29-1 to TRBJ2-5, with D perhaps matching TRBD2 (5 bases). The germline V gene encodes CDR1 SQVTM and CDR2 ANQGSEA. There are 13 residues in the CDR3. V lost 4 bases, J lost 5 bases, and 14 bases lay in between. The CDR3 loop is CSVAERESETQYF. CDR3 nucleotide sequence: TGCAGCGTTGCCGAGAGGGAGTCGGAGACCCAGTACTTC. Full variable domain (rest looked up from reference TRBV29-1 and TRBJ2-5): SAVISQKPSRDICQRGTSLTIQCQVDSQVTMMFWYRQQPGQSLTLIATANQGSEATYESGFVIDKFPISRPNLTFSTLTVSNMSPEDSSIYLCSVAERESETQYFGPGTRLLVL.

The chain has TRBV7-3 and TRBJ2-5, with a weak D call TRBD2 (6 bases). V gave up 5 bases and J gave up 5 bases, with 21 bases separating them. This CDR3 is built from 16 residues. Per germline, CDR1 SGHTA and CDR2 FQGTGA. The CDR3 protein is CASSRDGGLRGETQYF. The CDR3, as DNA: TGTGCCAGCAGCCGGGACGGGGGACTGCGGGGTGAGACCCAGTACTTC.

This clonotype was observed many times. The gene calls are TRBV7-6 and TRBJ2-3, with TRBD2 as a possible D gene (5 bases). Deletions cut 1 base from V and 1 base from J, with 18 bases between. Germline V CDR1 and CDR2: SGHVS, FNYEAQ. The CDR3 contains 18 residues. CDR3 DNA sequence: TGTGCCAGCAGCTTAGTTTCCGGGGAACGGCTGGGCACAGATACGCAGTATTTT. It yields the protein CASSLVSGERLGTDTQYF.

CDR3 amino acids: CASSIGQGSGANVLTF. The CDR3 DNA is TGTGCCAGTAGTATAGGACAGGGTTCTGGGGCCAACGTCCTGACTTTC. This chain uses TRBV19 with TRBJ2-6; 7 positions match TRBD1. The trim removed 1 base at V and 1 base at J, leaving 1 base unmatched. From germline, CDR1 is LNHDA and CDR2 SQIVND (reference sequence). The CDR3 loop spans 16 amino acids.

Note on this clonotype: Without the conserved terminal phenylalanine or tryptophan, this CDR3 likely stems from a read error. The CDR3 DNA sequence: TGTGCCAGCAGTGATCCAGCGACTTACTCCTACGGGCAGTACCTC. Translation gives CASSDPATYSYGQYL. This rearrangement joins TRBV2 to TRBJ2-7, with D unclear. The CDR3 sequence is 15 residues long. The germline V gene has CDR1 SNHLY and CDR2 FYNNEI.